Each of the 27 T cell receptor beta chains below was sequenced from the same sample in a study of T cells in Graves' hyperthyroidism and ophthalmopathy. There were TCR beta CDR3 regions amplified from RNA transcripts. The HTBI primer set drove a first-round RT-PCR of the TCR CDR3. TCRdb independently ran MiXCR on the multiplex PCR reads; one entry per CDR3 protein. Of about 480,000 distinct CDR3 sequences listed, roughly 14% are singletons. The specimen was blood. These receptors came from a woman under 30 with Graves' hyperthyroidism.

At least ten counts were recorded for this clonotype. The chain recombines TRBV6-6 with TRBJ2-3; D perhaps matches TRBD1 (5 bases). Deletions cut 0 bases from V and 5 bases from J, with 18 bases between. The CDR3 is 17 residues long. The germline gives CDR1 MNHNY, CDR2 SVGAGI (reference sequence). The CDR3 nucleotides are TGTGCCAGCAGTTACTCGGCCCAGGGCTTCGTGGGAGATACGCAGTATTTT. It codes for CASSYSAQGFVGDTQYF.

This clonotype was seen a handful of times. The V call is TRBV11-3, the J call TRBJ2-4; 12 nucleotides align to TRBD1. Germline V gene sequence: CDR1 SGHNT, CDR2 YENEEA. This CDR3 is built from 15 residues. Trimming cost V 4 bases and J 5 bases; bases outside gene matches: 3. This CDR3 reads CASSWDRGHENIQYF. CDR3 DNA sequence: TGTGCCAGCAGCTGGGACAGGGGGCATGAAAACATTCAGTACTTC.

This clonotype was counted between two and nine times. The CDR3 sequence: CSVLPGDLYEQYF. In nucleotides, the CDR3 is TGCAGCGTGCTCCCGGGAGACCTCTACGAGCAGTACTTC. The V call is TRBV29-1, the J call TRBJ2-7, with a weak D call TRBD2 (6 bases). Germline CDR1 and CDR2: SQVTM and ANQGSEA. This CDR3 spans 13 amino acids. V was clipped by 6 bases and J by 3 bases, with 15 bases between them.

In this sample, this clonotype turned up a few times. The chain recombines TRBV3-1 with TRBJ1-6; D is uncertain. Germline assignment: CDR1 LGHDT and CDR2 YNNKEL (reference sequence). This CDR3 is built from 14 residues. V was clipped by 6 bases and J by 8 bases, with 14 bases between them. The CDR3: CASRREVRYSPLHF. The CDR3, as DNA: TGTGCCAGCAGACGGGAGGTCAGGTATTCACCCCTCCACTTT.

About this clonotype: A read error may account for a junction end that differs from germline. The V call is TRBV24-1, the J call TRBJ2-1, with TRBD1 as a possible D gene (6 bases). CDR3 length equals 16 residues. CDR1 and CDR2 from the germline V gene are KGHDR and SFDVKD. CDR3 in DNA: TGTGCCACCACTGATTCCAGGGGCGACTCCTACAATGAGCAGTTCTTC. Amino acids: CATTDSRGDSYNEQFF.

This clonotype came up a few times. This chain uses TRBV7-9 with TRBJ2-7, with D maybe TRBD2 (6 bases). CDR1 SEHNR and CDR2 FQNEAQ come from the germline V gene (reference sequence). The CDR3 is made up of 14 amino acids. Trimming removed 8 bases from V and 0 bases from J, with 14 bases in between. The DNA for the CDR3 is TGTGCCAGCGAGCGGGCAGGGAGCTCCTACGAGCAGTACTTC. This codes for CASERAGSSYEQYF. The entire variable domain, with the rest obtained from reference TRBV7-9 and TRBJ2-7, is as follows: DTGVSQNPRHKITKRGQNVTFRCDPISEHNRLYWYRQTLGQGPEFLTYFQNEAQLEKSRLLSDRFSAERPKGSFSTLEIQRTEQGDSAMYLCASERAGSSYEQYFGPGTRLTVT.

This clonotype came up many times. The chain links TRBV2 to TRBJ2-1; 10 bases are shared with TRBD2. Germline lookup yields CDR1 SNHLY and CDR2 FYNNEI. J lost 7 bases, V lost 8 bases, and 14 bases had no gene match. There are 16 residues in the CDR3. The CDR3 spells CASGDLLAGVGNEQFF. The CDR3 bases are TGTGCCAGCGGCGACCTTCTAGCGGGAGTAGGGAATGAGCAGTTCTTC. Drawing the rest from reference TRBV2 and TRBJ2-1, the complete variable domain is EPEVTQTPSHQVTQMGQEVILRCVPISNHLYFYWYRQILGQKVEFLVSFYNNEISEKSEIFDDQFSVERPDGSNFTLKIRSTKLEDSAMYFCASGDLLAGVGNEQFFGPGTRLTVL.

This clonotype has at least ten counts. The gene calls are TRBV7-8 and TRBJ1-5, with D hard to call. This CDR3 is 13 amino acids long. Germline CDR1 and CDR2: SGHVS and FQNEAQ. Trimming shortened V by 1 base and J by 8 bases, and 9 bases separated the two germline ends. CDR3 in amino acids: CASSLDTREPQHF. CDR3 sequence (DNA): TGTGCCAGCAGCTTAGACACACGGGAGCCCCAGCATTTT.

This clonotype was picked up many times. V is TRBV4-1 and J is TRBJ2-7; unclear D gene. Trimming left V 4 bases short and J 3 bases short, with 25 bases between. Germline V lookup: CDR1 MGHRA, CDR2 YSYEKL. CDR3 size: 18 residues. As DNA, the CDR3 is TGCGCCAGCAGCCCGTCGTACCATGGACGGAGCCTCAACTACGAGCAGTACTTC. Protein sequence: CASSPSYHGRSLNYEQYF.

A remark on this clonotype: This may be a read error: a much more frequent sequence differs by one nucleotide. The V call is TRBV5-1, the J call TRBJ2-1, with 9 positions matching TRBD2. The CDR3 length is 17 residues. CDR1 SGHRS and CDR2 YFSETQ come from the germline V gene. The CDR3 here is CAGSPGSSGSSYNEQFF. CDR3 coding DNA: TGCGCCGGCAGCCCGGGCAGTAGCGGGAGCTCCTACAATGAGCAGTTCTTC.

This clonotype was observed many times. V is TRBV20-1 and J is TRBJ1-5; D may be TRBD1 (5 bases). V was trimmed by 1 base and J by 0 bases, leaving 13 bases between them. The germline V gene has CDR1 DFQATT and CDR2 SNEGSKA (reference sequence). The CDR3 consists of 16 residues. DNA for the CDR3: TGCAGTGCTAGAGCACAAGACAGAGATAGCAATCAGCCCCAGCATTTT. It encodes CSARAQDRDSNQPQHF.

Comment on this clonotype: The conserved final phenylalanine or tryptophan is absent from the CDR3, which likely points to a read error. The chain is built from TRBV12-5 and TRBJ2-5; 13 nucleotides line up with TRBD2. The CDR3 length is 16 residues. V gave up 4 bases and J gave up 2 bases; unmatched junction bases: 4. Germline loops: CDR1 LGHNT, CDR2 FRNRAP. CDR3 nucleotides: TGTGCTAGTGGTTCCGGGACTAGCGGGAATCAAGAGACCCAGTACCTC. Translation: CASGSGTSGNQETQYL.

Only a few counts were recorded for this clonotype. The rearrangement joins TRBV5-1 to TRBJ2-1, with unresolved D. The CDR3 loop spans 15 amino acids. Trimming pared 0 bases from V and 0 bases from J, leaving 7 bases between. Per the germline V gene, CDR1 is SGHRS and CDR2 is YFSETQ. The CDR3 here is CASSLDIRSYNEQFF. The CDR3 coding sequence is TGCGCCAGCAGCTTGGACATCCGCTCCTACAATGAGCAGTTCTTC.

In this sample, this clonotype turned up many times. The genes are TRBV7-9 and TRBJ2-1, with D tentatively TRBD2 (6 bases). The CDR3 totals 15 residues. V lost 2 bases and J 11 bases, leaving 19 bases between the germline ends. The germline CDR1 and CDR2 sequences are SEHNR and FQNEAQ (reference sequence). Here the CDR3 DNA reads TGTGCCAGCAGCTTAAAACTAGGGGCAGGACTACAGCAGTTCTTC. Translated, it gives CASSLKLGAGLQQFF.

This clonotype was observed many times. CDR3 amino acids: CASTRDTGNTIYF. CDR3 coding DNA: TGTGCCAGCACTCGGGACACAGGAAACACCATATATTTT. The chain couples TRBV6-1 to TRBJ1-3, with a tentative D call TRBD1 (6 bases). The V gene lost 7 bases and the J gene lost 4 bases, with 11 bases spanning the gap. CDR1 and CDR2 (germline): MNHNS, SASEGT. There are 13 residues in the CDR3.

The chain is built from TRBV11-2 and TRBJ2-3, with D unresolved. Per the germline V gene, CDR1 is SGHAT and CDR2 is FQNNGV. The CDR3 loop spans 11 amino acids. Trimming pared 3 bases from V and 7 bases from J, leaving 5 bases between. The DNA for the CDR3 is TGTGCCAGCAGCTTGACGAATACGCAGTATTTT. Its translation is CASSLTNTQYF.

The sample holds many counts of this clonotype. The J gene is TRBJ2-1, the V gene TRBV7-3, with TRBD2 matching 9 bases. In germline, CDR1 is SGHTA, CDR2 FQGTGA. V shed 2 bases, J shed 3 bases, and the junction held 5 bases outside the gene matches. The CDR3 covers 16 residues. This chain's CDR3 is CASSLLAGNGYNEQFF. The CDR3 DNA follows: TGTGCCAGCAGCTTACTAGCGGGAAATGGCTACAATGAGCAGTTCTTC.

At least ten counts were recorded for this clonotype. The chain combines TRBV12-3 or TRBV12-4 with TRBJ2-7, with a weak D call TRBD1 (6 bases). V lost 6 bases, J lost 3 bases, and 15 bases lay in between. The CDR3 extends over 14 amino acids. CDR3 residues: CASRGAGRDYEQYF. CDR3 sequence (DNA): TGTGCCAGCAGGGGGGCAGGGCGAGACTACGAGCAGTACTTC.

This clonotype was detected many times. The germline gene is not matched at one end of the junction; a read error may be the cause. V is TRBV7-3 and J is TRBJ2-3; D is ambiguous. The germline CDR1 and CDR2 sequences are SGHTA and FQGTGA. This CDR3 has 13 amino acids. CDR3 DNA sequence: TGTGCCGGCAGCTTAAACCCCTCTGATACGCAGTATTTT. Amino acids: CAGSLNPSDTQYF.

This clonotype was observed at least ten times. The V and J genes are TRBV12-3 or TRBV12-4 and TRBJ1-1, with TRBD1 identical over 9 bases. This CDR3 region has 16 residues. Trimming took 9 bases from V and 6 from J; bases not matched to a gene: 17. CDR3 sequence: CASKAGQGGENAEAFF. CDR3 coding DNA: TGTGCCAGTAAGGCGGGACAGGGAGGAGAAAACGCTGAAGCTTTCTTT.

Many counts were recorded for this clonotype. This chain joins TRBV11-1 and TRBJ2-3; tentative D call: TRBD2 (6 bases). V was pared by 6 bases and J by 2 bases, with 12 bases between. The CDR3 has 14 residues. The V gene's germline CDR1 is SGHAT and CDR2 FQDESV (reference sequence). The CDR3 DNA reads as TGTGCCAGCAGTGAAGCGGGTTCCACAGATACGCAGTATTTT. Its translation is CASSEAGSTDTQYF.

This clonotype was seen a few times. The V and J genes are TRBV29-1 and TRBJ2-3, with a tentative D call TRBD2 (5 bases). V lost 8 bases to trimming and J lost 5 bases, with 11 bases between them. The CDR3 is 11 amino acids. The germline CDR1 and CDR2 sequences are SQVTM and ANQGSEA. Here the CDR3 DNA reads TGCAGCTTCCTTAGCGTAGATACGCAGTATTTT. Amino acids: CSFLSVDTQYF.

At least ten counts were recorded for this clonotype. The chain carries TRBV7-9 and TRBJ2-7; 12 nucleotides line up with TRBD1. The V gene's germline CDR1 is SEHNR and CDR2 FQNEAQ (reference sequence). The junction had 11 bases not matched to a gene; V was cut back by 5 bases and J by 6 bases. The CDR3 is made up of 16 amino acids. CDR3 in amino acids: CASSPDRDRGLSEQYF. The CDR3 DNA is TGTGCCAGCAGCCCGGACCGGGACAGGGGGCTTAGCGAGCAGTACTTC.

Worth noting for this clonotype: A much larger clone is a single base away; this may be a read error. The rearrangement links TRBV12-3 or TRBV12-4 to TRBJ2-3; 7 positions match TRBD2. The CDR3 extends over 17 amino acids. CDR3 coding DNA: TGTGCCAGCAGTTCCCTAGCCCCGGGAGGAGGCTCAGATATGCAGTATTTT. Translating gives CASSSLAPGGGSDMQYF.

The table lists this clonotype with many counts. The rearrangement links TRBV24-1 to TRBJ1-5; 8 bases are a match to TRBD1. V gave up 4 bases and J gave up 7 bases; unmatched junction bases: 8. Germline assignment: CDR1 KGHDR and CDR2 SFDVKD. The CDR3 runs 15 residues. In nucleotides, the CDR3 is TGTGCCACCAGTGAAGACAGGGGAGGATGGCAGCCCCAGCATTTT. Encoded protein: CATSEDRGGWQPQHF.

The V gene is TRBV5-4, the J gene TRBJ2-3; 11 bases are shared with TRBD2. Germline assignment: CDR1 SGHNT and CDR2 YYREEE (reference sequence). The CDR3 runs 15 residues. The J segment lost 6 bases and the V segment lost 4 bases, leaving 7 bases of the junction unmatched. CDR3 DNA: TGTGCCAGCAGCATTAGCGGGAGGGCCGGCGATACGCAGTATTTT. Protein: CASSISGRAGDTQYF.

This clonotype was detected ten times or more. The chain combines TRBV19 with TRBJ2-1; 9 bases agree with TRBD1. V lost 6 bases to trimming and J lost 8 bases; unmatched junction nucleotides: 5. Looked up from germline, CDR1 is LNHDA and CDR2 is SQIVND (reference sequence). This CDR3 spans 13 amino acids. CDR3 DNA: TGTGCCAGTAGAGGGACAGGGACCCATGAGCAGTTCTTC. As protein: CASRGTGTHEQFF. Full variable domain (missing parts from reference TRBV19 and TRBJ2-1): DGGITQSPKYLFRKEGQNVTLSCEQNLNHDAMYWYRQDPGQGLRLIYYSQIVNDFQKGDIAEGYSVSREKKESFPLTVTSAQKNPTAFYLCASRGTGTHEQFFGPGTRLTVL.